This passage covers 15 T cell receptor beta chains from one sample sequenced in a study of blood T cells in healthy people across ages. A J-beta primer mix and a sample-barcoded 5' primer were used in a second PCR of about 7 to 12 cycles. TCRdb recomputed calls from the 5' RACE reads with MiXCR, one row per CDR3 protein. The table includes about 680,000 distinct CDR3 sequences, more than 40% detected once. Specimen: blood. The receptors shown here come from a woman aged 55-70 years in good health.

The table lists this clonotype with a count of one. The rearrangement links TRBV6-2 or TRBV6-3 to TRBJ2-5, with 13 bases fitting TRBD2. V lost 2 bases, J lost 11 bases, and 11 bases stayed unmatched. The CDR3 runs to 16 residues. Germline V gene lookup returns CDR1 MNHEY and CDR2 SVGEGT. CDR3 residues: CASSYTSGRARNEQYF. CDR3 nucleotides: TGTGCCAGCAGTTACACTAGCGGGAGGGCCCGTAATGAGCAGTACTTC.

This clonotype was found a few times. This chain links TRBV18 with TRBJ1-1; TRBD1 agrees at 8 bases. Per the germline V gene, CDR1 is KGHSH and CDR2 is LQKENI. The CDR3 length is 13 residues. With 8 bases clipped from V and 5 bases from J, the junction kept 7 bases outside the gene matches. The CDR3 DNA sequence: TGTGCCAGCCGCAGGGGGCCGGATACTGAAGCTTTCTTT. Protein: CASRRGPDTEAFF.

The chain recombines TRBV28 with TRBJ2-5; possible D gene TRBD2, 6 bases. The J call may be incorrect, as the DNA end agrees better with TRBJ2-7. This CDR3 comprises 12 residues. Germline-derived CDR1 and CDR2 are MDHEN and SYDVKM. CDR3 bases: TGTGCCAGCAGTTTGGGAGGTGCCGAGCAGTACTTC. Translation gives CASSLGGAEQYF.

V is TRBV7-2 and J is TRBJ2-5; D could derive from TRBD1 or TRBD2 (5 bases each). Per the germline V gene, CDR1 is SGHTA and CDR2 is FQGNSA. Trimming pared 5 bases from V and 3 bases from J, leaving 13 bases between. The CDR3 sequence is 14 residues long. CDR3 protein: CASSVGPLKETQYF. CDR3 coding DNA: TGTGCCAGCAGCGTGGGACCCCTAAAAGAGACCCAGTACTTC.

The V and J genes are TRBV28 and TRBJ1-2; TRBD1 is a possible D gene (5 bases). CDR1 is MDHEN and CDR2 is SYDVKM in the germline V gene. The length of the CDR3 is 11 residues. The ends were cut back, 10 bases at V and 5 bases at J, with 11 bases in the middle. The CDR3: CATEGRYGYTF. DNA for the CDR3: TGTGCCACCGAGGGGAGGTATGGCTACACCTTC.

This clonotype was counted between two and nine times. The chain joins TRBV20-1 to TRBJ2-5; D not certain. The last part of the DNA fits TRBJ2-7 better; the J call may be wrong. The CDR3 is made up of 14 amino acids. Per germline, CDR1 DFQATT and CDR2 SNEGSKA (reference sequence). The CDR3 DNA reads as TGCAGTGCTAGAGATTGGCAGGACTCCTACGAGCAGTACTTC. Its translation: CSARDWQDSYEQYF.

Only a few counts were recorded for this clonotype. The chain is built from TRBV10-3 and TRBJ1-1, with unresolved D. The V gene lost 6 bases and the J gene lost 1 base, with 15 bases spanning the gap. Per the germline V gene, CDR1 is ENHRY and CDR2 is SYGVKD. The CDR3 totals 15 residues. CDR3 in amino acids: CAIRDDPAGNTEAFF. CDR3 sequence (DNA): TGTGCCATCAGAGACGACCCGGCGGGGAACACTGAAGCTTTCTTT.

The rearrangement links TRBV28 to TRBJ2-5; D perhaps matches TRBD1 (6 bases). V was clipped by 6 bases and J by 4 bases, with 18 bases between them. Germline values: CDR1 MDHEN, CDR2 SYDVKM. This CDR3 comprises 15 residues. The CDR3 DNA reads as TGTGCCAGCAGCTCTCCGGCAGGGGACCCAGAGACCCAGTACTTC. Its translation is CASSSPAGDPETQYF.

The V call is TRBV20-1, the J call TRBJ1-5; 9 bases fit TRBD1. V was clipped by 5 bases and J by 5 bases; unmatched bases: 4. CDR3 length equals 13 residues. Germline loops: CDR1 DFQATT, CDR2 SNEGSKA (reference sequence). The CDR3 bases are TGCAGTGCTGTAACAGGGGGCGATCAGCCCCAGCATTTT. It specifies CSAVTGGDQPQHF.

The chain uses TRBV12-3 or TRBV12-4 and TRBJ2-1; 12 bases map to TRBD2. The end of the DNA fits TRBJ2-7 better, so the J call may be wrong. This CDR3 has 15 residues. DNA of the CDR3: TGTGCCAGCAGCTCTAGCGGGAGGGTCCACAATGAGCAGTACTTC. The encoded protein is CASSSSGRVHNEQYF.

The chain employs TRBV7-2 and TRBJ2-6; no firm D call. Between the trimmed V and J ends, which lost 1 base and 1 base, there was a span of 8 bases. The CDR3 is made up of 16 amino acids. Germline V gene sequence: CDR1 SGHTA, CDR2 FQGNSA. In DNA, the CDR3 is TGTGCCAGCAGCTTAGACCCGAGATCTGGGGCCAACGTCCTGACTTTC. Translated: CASSLDPRSGANVLTF.

The genes are TRBV20-1 and TRBJ2-1, with 7 nucleotides matching TRBD1. Germline V gene lookup returns CDR1 DFQATT and CDR2 SNEGSKA (reference sequence). The ends lost 0 bases at V and 4 bases at J; junction bases unmatched: 9. This CDR3 contains 16 residues. The CDR3 nucleotides are TGCAGTGCTAGAGATATCCGGACAGGAAAATACAATGAGCAGTTCTTC. Translation gives CSARDIRTGKYNEQFF.

The genes are TRBV4-2 and TRBJ1-2, with 8 nucleotides matching TRBD1. With 1 base clipped from V and 3 bases from J, the junction kept 4 bases outside the gene matches. The CDR3 contains 15 residues. CDR1 and CDR2 from the germline V gene are LGHNA and YNFKEQ. In DNA form, the CDR3 reads TGTGCCAGCAGCCAAGCACAGGGGGTCGACTATGGCTACACCTTC. This encodes CASSQAQGVDYGYTF.

This clonotype has a single count. The genes are TRBV28 and TRBJ2-3; a possible D gene is TRBD1 (6 bases). Trimming took off 8 bases at V and 0 bases at J, with 15 bases between the two ends. Per the germline V gene, CDR1 is MDHEN and CDR2 is SYDVKM. CDR3 length: 15 residues. CDR3 sequence reads: CASRGQRISTDTQYF. The CDR3 nucleotides are TGTGCCAGCCGAGGACAGAGAATTAGCACAGATACGCAGTATTTT.

This chain uses TRBV20-1 with TRBJ2-3; the match to TRBD1 covers 8 bases. Germline V CDR1 and CDR2: DFQATT, SNEGSKA (reference sequence). This CDR3 region has 13 residues. The V gene end was trimmed by 2 bases and the J gene end by 6 bases; junction bases not matched to a gene: 4. In nucleotides, the CDR3 is TGCAGTGCTAGACAGGGGGCAGGGGATACGCAGTATTTT. It encodes CSARQGAGDTQYF.